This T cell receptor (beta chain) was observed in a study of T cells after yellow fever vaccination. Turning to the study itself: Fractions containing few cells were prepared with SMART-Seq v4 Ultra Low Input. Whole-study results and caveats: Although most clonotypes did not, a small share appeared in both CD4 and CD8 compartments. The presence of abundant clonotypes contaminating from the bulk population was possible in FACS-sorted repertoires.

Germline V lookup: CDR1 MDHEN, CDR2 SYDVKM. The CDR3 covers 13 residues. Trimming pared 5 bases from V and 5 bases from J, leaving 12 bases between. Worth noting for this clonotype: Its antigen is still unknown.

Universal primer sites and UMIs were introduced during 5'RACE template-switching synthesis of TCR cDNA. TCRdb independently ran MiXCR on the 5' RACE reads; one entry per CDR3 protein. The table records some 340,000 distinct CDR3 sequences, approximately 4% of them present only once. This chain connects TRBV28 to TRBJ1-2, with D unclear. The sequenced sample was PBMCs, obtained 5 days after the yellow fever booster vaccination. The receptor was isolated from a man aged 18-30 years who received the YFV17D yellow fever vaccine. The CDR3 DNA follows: TGTGCCAGCAGTCCAGTGTCGTTGTATGGCTACACCTTC. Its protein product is CASSPVSLYGYTF.